This TCR beta chain comes out of a study of T-cell memory formation after mild COVID-19 (dated by TCRdb to 2020 to 2022). About the study as a whole: Most TCR sequence clusters were specific to one of the two donors. In a couple of donors, T-cell clones that expanded and contracted after mild COVID-19 were followed by sequencing TCRalpha and TCRbeta repertoires longitudinally. The cohort comprised two young, previously healthy adult volunteers, one female and one male. On the study overall, not on this receptor specifically: From day 15 to 85, contracting clones showed balanced CD4/CD8 phenotypes, whereas a second wave of clones that expanded from day 15 to 37 leaned towards CD4+. Contracting CD4+ clones appeared mostly in the CM and EM memory subsets, whereas CD8+ clones were enriched in EMRA. The detection of some responding clones in pre-infection memory suggests that pre-existing cross-reactive memory T cells joined the SARS-CoV-2 response. The study covered only two mild cases, and larger cohorts including severe cases with pre-infection samples were considered necessary. The second-wave clones that peaked on day 37 were not confirmed to be SARS-CoV-2 specific.

Sequencing used an Illumina NovaSeq 6000. cDNA libraries for TCRalpha and TCRbeta were prepared by 5'RACE using constant-segment primers, with sample barcodes and unique molecular identifiers added. Trizol reagent was used to extract RNA from every sample. The libraries were amplified in two PCR steps, and the second step added a second sample barcode and Illumina TruSeq adapters. The libraries were sequenced on an Illumina NovaSeq using 2 x 150 bp paired-end reads. In the source study's methods: The reads were demultiplexed and collapsed into UMI-guided consensus sequences using migec v1.2.7. Using mixcr v2.1.11, UMI consensuses were aligned to TRA and TRB V and J templates and then assembled into clonotypes. A clonotype was counted as expanded or contracted only if both edgeR and NoisET called the change significant, with noise models trained on biological replicates. For edgeR calls, the thresholds were a false discovery rate-adjusted p below 0.01 and a log2 fold-change of 1. As an exploratory analysis of dynamics, max-normalized trajectories of the 1000 most abundant clonotypes were examined with PCA combined with hierarchical clustering. Separately sequenced CD4+ and CD8+ repertoires were used to assign a CD4 or CD8 phenotype to each responding clone. TCRdb reprocessed the public reads (quality trimming at Q25 with fastp, clone calling with MiXCR) and kept in-frame beta chains. Duplicate CDR3 protein sequences are folded into a single record with the most common DNA and genes. The V and J calls shown here were made by TCRdb, not taken from the authors' results. Within this sample are 530,000 or so distinct CDR3 sequences, with approximately 15% of them counted one time only. About 7.5% of the sample goes to the ten largest clones.

Ficoll-Paque density gradient centrifugation was the method used to isolate PBMCs. This clonotype has more than one count but fewer than ten. Its antigen is not yet known. Nothing much larger sits one base from this clone, and base qualities are not available. Sequenced input: PBMCs or a T cell subset sorted from them (not recorded which). The sequence derives from an adult woman who had mild COVID-19 (a few samples of this study predate the infection). The sample titles of this study are shuffled in the database, so cell type and time point are left out; the donor was told from shared clones.

The nucleotide sequence is given as TGCGCCAGCAGCCAAGGCGTAATGAGGGGCGGACTTACCTTGAACACTGAAGCTTTCTTT. This codes for CASSQGVMRGGLTLNTEAFF. The sequence joins TRBV4-1 to TRBJ1-1, with a tentative D gene TRBD1 over 5 matching bases. According to the germline V gene, CDR1 reads MGHRA and CDR2 reads YSYEKL. V gives up 1 base and J gives up 0 bases, and the segment between their germline ends measures 24 bases. The cysteine opens and the phenylalanine closes a CDR3 of 20 amino acids. The retained sequence is limited to the CDR3, 60 bases, with the frame set at the first base.